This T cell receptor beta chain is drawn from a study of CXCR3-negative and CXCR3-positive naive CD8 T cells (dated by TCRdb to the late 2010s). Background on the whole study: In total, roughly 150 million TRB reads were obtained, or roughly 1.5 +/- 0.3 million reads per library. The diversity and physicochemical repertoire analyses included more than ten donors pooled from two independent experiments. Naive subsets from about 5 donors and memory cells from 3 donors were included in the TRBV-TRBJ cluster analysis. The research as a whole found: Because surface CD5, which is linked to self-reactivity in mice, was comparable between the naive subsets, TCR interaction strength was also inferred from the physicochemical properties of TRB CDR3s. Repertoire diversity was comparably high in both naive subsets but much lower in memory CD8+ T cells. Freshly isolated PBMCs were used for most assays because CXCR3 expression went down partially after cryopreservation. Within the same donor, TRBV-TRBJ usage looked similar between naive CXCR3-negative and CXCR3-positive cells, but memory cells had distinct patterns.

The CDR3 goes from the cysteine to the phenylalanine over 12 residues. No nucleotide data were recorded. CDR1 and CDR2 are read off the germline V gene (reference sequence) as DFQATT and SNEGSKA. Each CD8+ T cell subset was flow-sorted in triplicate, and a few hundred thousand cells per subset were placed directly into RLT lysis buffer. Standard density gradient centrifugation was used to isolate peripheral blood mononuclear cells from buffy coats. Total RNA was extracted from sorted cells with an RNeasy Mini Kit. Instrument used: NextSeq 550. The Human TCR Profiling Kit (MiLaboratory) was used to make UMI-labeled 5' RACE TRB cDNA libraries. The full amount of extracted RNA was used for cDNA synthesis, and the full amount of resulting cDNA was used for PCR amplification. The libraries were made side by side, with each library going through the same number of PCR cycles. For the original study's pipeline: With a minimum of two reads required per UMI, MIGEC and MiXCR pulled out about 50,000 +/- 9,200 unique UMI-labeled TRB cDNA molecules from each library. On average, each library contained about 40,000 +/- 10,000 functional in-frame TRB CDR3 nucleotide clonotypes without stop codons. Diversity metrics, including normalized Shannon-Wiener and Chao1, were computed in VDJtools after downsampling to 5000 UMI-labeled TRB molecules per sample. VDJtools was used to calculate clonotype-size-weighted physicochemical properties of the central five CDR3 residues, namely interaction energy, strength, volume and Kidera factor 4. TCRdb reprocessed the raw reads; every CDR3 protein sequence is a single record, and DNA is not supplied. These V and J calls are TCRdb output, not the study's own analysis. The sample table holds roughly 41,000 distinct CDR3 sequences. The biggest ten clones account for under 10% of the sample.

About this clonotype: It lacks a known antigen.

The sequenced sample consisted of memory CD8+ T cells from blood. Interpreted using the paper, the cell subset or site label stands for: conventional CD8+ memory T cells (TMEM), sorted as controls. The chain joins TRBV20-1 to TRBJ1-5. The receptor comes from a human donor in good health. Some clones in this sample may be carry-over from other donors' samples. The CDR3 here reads CSGAGGNQPQHF.